This T cell receptor beta chain appears in the sequencing data of a study of shared clonotypes between healthy human individuals. TCRdb's table, derived via immunoSEQ multiplex PCR, lists solely in-frame clones and lacks some. Among some 2.4 million clones listed, 93% were seen once. The study, taken as a whole, reports: Sharing across four donors was seen in 4% to 5% of naive CD4 clonotypes.

With respect to this clone: Its antigen is undetermined.

Germline CDR1 and CDR2: MGHDK and SYGVNS. V lost 10 bases to trimming and J lost 3 bases, with 16 bases between them. The CDR3 spans 13 residues. This rearrangement joins TRBV25-1 to TRBJ2-7, with D possibly called TRBD1 or TRBD2 (6 bases each). The material sequenced was naive CD4+ T cells from PBMCs. Subset specified: CD45RA+ positively selected. The receptor's source is a man between 18 and 29 years old in good health. Some clones in this sample may be carry-over from other donors' samples. As DNA, the CDR3 is TGTGCCACCGGACAAGGGGGGAACTACGAGCAGTACTTC. It codes for CATGQGGNYEQYF.